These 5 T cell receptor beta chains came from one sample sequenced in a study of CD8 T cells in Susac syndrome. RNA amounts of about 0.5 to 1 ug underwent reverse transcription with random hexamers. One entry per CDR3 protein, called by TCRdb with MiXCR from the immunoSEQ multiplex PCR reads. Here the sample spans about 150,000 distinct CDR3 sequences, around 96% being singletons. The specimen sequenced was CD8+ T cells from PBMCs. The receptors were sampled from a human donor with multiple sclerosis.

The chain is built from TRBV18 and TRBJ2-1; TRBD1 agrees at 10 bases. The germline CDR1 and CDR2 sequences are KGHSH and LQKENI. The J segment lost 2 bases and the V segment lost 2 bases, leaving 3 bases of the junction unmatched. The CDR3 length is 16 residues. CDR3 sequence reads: CASSPAGTGAYNEQFF. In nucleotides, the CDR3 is TGTGCCAGCTCACCAGCCGGGACAGGGGCCTACAATGAGCAGTTCTTC.

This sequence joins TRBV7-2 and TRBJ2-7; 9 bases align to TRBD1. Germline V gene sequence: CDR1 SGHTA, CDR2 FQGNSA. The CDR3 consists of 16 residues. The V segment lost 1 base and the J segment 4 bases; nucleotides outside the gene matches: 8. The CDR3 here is CASSLGSGTGKYEQYF. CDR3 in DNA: TGTGCCAGCAGCTTAGGGTCCGGGACAGGGAAATACGAGCAGTACTTC. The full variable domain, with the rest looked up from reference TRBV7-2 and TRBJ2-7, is GAGVSQSPSNKVTEKGKDVELRCDPISGHTALYWYRQSLGQGLEFLIYFQGNSAPDKSGLPSDRFSAERTGGSVSTLTIQRTQQEDSAVYLCASSLGSGTGKYEQYFGPGTRLTVT.

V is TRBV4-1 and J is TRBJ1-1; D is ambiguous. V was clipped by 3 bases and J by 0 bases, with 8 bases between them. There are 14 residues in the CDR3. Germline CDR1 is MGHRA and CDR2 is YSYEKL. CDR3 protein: CASSQVSMNTEAFF. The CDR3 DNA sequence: TGCGCCAGCAGCCAGGTGTCCATGAACACTGAAGCTTTCTTT.

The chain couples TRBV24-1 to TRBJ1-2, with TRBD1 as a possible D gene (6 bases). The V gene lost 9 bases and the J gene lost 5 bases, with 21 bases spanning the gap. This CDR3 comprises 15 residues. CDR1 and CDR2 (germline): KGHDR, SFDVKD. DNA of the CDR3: TGTGCCACCGGATCATATTCCGGACAGAAATATGGCTACACCTTC. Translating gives CATGSYSGQKYGYTF.

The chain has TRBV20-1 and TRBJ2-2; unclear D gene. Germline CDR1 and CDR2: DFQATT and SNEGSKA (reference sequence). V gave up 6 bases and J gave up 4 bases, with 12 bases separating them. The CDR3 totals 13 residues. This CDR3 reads CSAPSLSTGELFF. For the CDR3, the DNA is TGCAGTGCCCCCAGTTTGTCCACCGGGGAGCTGTTTTTT.